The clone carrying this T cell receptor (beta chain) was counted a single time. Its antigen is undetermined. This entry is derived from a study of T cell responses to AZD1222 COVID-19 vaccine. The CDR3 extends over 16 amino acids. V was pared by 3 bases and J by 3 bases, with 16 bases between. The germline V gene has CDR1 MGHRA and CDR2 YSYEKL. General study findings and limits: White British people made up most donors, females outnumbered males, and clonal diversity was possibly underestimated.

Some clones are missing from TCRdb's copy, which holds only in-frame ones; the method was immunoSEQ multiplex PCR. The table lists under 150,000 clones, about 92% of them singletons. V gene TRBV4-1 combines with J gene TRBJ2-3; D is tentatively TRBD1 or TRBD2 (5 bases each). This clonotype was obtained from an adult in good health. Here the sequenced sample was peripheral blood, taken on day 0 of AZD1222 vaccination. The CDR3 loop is CASSQPGPIRTDTQYF. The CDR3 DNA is TGCGCCAGCAGCCAGCCGGGACCCATAAGGACAGATACGCAGTATTTT.